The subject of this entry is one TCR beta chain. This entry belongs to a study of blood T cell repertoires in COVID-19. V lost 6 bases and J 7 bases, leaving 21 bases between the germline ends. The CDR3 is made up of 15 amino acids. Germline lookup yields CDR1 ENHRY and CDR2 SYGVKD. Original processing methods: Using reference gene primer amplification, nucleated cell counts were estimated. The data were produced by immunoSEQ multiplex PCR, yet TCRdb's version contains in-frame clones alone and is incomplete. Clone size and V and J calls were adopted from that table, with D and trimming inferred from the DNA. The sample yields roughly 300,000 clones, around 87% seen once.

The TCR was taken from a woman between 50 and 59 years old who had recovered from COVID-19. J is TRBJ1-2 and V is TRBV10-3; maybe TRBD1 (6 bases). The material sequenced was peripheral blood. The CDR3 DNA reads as TGTGCCATCAGCCAGCCGGGACAACGGGGTGGTGGCTACACCTTC. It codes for CAISQPGQRGGGYTF.